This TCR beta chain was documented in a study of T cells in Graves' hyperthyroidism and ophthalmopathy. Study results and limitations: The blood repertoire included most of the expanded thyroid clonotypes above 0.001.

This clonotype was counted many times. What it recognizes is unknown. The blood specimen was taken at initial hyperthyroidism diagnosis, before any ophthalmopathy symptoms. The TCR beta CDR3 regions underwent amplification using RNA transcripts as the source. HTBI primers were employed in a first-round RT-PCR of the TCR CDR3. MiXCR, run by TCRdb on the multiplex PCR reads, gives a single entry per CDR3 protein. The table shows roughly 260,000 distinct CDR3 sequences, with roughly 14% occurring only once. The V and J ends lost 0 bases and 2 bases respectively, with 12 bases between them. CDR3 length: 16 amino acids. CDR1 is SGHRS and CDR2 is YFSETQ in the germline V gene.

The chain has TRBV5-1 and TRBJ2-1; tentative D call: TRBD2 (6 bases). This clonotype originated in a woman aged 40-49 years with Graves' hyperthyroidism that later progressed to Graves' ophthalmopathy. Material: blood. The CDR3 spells CASSLAGGGTYNEQFF. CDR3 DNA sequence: TGCGCCAGCAGCTTGGCAGGTGGGGGGACCTACAATGAGCAGTTCTTC.